These T cell receptor beta chains were read from a single sample in a study of blood T cell repertoires in COVID-19. This table comes from immunoSEQ multiplex PCR, and its TCRdb copy is limited to in-frame clones, with some not included. The repertoire holds 65,000 to 70,000 clones, with 75% to 90% as singletons. The sample taken for sequencing was peripheral blood. These receptors originate from a man aged 45-65 years with active COVID-19. The CDR3 runs from the conserved cysteine through the conserved F or W. D genes are given only for firm matches. Size is omitted from some rows. Given values are once, few, many or a class for expanded clones.

>once|TRBJ2-7|TRBD1|TRBV10-3|17
TGTGCCATCAGTGAGTCCAAAGGTGACAGGGCCCCCTACGAGCAGTACTTC
CAISESKGDRAPYEQYF
>once|TRBJ2-2|TRBD2|TRBV3-1/TRBV3-2|16
TGTGCCAGCAGCCTCCTAGCGGGAGGGGGCACCGGGGAGCTGTTTTTT
CASSLLAGGGTGELFF
>NA|TRBJ2-1|NA|TRBV18|16
TGTGCCAGCTCACCCAAAACGACAGGATCCTACAATGAGCAGTTCTTC
CASSPKTTGSYNEQFF
>NA|TRBJ2-4|TRBD1|TRBV19|15
TGTGCCAGTAGTACTTTGACAGGGGCCAAAAACATTCAGTACTTC
CASSTLTGAKNIQYF
>NA|TRBJ1-4|TRBD1|TRBV6-7|18
TGTGCCAGCAGTTGCGATTGGACAGGGCCGTCGGTAGAGGAAAAACTGTTTTTT
CASSCDWTGPSVEEKLFF
>NA|TRBJ1-3|TRBD1|TRBV3-1/TRBV3-2|15
TGTGCCAGCAGCTCGGGACAGCTCTCTGGAAACACCATATATTTT
CASSSGQLSGNTIYF
>NA|TRBJ2-3|TRBD2|TRBV7-3|13
TGTGCCAGCAGCCTAGCGGGGTTAGATACGCAGTATTTT
CASSLAGLDTQYF
>NA|TRBJ2-1|TRBD2|TRBV9|16
TGTGCCAGCAGCCCGTTCGGCGGGGGTGTGAGGAATGAGCAGTTCTTC
CASSPFGGGVRNEQFF
>NA|TRBJ2-7|TRBD1|TRBV7-2|16
TGTGCCAGCAGCGCCTCGAGGGACAGGGCGAACTACGAGCAGTACTTC
CASSASRDRANYEQYF
>NA|TRBJ1-2|NA|TRBV5-6|14
TGTGCCAGCAGCTTGGGGACACTAAACTATGGCTACACCTTC
CASSLGTLNYGYTF
>NA|TRBJ2-5|NA|TRBV18|14
TGTGCCAGCTCACCACCCGGGATCTGGGAGACCCAGTACTTC
CASSPPGIWETQYF
>NA|TRBJ1-1|NA|TRBV4-3|15
TGCGCCAGCAGCCAAAATCGAGGTACGAACACTGAAGCTTTCTTT
CASSQNRGTNTEAFF
>NA|TRBJ2-3|TRBD2|TRBV6-1|14
TGTGCCAGCAGTGAACAGACTAGCGGGAGGTTGCAGTATTTT
CASSEQTSGRLQYF
>once|TRBJ2-7|NA|TRBV29-1|15
TGCAGCGTTTCAACCGGGATGGTAGCGGACTACGAGCAGTACTTC
CSVSTGMVADYEQYF
>NA|TRBJ1-2|NA|TRBV5-1|15
TGCGCCAGCAGCCGCGAACCAAGGGGAAGCTATGGCTACACCTTC
CASSREPRGSYGYTF
>NA|TRBJ1-2|NA|TRBV7-3|13
TGTGCCAGCAGCTCAGACATGGATCATGGCTACACCTTC
CASSSDMDHGYTF
>NA|TRBJ1-2|NA|TRBV11-3|13
TGTGCCAGCAGCTTAGACGCCAGGCGTGGCTACACCTTC
CASSLDARRGYTF
>NA|TRBJ1-1|TRBD1|TRBV15|19
TGTGCCACCAGCAGAGATCTAAGGGGACAGGGTCGGGGGAACACTGAAGCTTTCTTT
CATSRDLRGQGRGNTEAFF
>NA|TRBJ2-1|NA|TRBV7-9|14
TGTGCCAGCAGCTTTACTTCGACCTACAATGAGCAGTTCTTC
CASSFTSTYNEQFF
>NA|TRBJ2-1|TRBD1|TRBV3-1/TRBV3-2|15
TGTGCCAGCAGCCGCCTGGACAGGGGAGTCAATGAGCAGTTCTTC
CASSRLDRGVNEQFF
>NA|TRBJ2-5|NA|TRBV10-3|14
TGTGCCATCAGGGCAACAGGGCAGGAAGAGACCCAGTACTTC
CAIRATGQEETQYF
>NA|TRBJ1-4|NA|TRBV5-1|15
TGCGCCAGCAGCTCCTCAGGGAGGTTGGGGGAAAAACTGTTTTTT
CASSSSGRLGEKLFF
>once|TRBJ2-4|NA|TRBV5-1|17
TGCGCCAGCAGCTTGGCCCGCGGCCCTGGGGCCAAAAACATTCAGTACTTC
CASSLARGPGAKNIQYF
>NA|TRBJ2-7|NA|TRBV29-1|12
TGCAGCGTTGAGGGAAAGCGGTACGAGCAGTACTTC
CSVEGKRYEQYF
>once|TRBJ2-2|NA|TRBV10-1|14
TGCGCCAGCAGTGCACAGGGGAACACCGGGGAGCTGTTTTTT
CASSAQGNTGELFF
>NA|TRBJ1-2|TRBD1|TRBV19|14
TGTGCCAGTAGTCCCGGGACAGCGGGCGGAGGCTACACCTTC
CASSPGTAGGGYTF
>once|TRBJ2-5|TRBD2|TRBV7-7|15
TGTGCTAGCAGCGCCGGGACTAGCGCCCGAGAGACCCAGTACTTC
CASSAGTSARETQYF
>NA|TRBJ2-7|NA|TRBV7-2|15
TGTGCCAGCAGCTATGACAGTTACACTGACTACGAGCAGTACTTC
CASSYDSYTDYEQYF
>few|TRBJ1-1|NA|TRBV4-1|16
TGCGCCAGCAGCCCCCTGAGGGCCAGTGTTAACACTGAAGCTTTCTTT
CASSPLRASVNTEAFF
>NA|TRBJ2-1|TRBD2|TRBV7-9|15
TGTGCCAGCAGCTTAGGACTAGCGGGAAGCGATGAGCAGTTCTTC
CASSLGLAGSDEQFF
>NA|TRBJ1-3|NA|TRBV9|14
TGTGCCAGCAGCCTGACAGACTCTGGAAACACCATATATTTT
CASSLTDSGNTIYF